This T cell receptor beta chain originates from a study of blood T cell repertoires in COVID-19. The wider study: From the United States, Italy and Spain came samples of acute and convalescent COVID-19. From T cells, B-cell-depleted T cells, or PBMCs came the material, which was cDNA or gDNA.

Germline V gene data show CDR1 as SGHRS and CDR2 as YFSETQ. This CDR3 region has 14 residues. Between the trimmed V and J ends, which lost 4 bases and 5 bases, there was a span of 10 bases. In the authors' methods: Reference gene primers were amplified, and this amplification served to estimate nucleated cell counts. This table comes from immunoSEQ multiplex PCR, and its TCRdb copy is limited to in-frame clones, with some not included. From that table come the V and J calls and clone size; the DNA was used to work out D and trimming. Of 45,000 to 55,000 clones in the sample, 84% are singletons; the top ten hold 1.5% to 2%.

The clonotype was recovered from a man in his fifties with acute or convalescent COVID-19. The specimen was peripheral blood. The rearrangement links TRBV5-1 to TRBJ1-6, with D maybe TRBD1 (6 bases). CDR3 DNA: TGCGCCAGCAGCCCGGGACAAGATAATTCACCCCTCCACTTT. It yields the protein CASSPGQDNSPLHF.